Given below is one TCR beta chain in context. What it binds is unknown. This CDR3 region has 14 residues. Trimming removed 3 bases from V and 4 bases from J, with 13 bases in between. No patient received treatment before thyroid surgery. TCRdb recomputed clones from the PCR reads via MiXCR. The sample shows 20,000 to 25,000 clones, approximately 20% of them seen only once. This sample is drawn from a study of metastatic and nonmetastatic thyroid tumors. Overall study context: Peripheral blood and tumor or nodule samples from malignant and benign thyroid patients were compared.

General study results and limits: It was reported that TCR beta diversity was significantly higher in malignant thyroid tumors than benign nodules, in blood and tumor.

This sequence was found in a female donor with papillary thyroid cancer or a benign thyroid nodule (not recorded which). Some clones in this sample may be carry-over from other donors' samples. Sequencing was performed on blood. This chain uses TRBV12-3 or TRBV12-4 with TRBJ2-7, with D maybe TRBD1 (6 bases). CDR3 nucleotide sequence: TGTGCCAGCAGTTTTGTCCAGGGGTGTTACGAGCAGTACTTC. This codes for CASSFVQGCYEQYF.